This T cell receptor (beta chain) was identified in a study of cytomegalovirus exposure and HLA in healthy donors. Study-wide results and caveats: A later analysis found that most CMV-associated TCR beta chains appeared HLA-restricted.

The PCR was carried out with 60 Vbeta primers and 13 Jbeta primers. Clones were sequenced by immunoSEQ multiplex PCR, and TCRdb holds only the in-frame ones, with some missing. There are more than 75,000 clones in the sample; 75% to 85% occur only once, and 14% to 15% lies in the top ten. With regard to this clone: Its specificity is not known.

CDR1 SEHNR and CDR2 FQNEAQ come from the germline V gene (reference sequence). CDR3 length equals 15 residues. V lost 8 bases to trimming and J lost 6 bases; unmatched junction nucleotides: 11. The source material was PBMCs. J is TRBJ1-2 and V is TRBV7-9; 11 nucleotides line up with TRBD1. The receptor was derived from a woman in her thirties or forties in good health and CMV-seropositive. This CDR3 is CASHRTGGFGNGYTF. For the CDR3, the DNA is TGTGCCAGCCACCGGACAGGGGGCTTCGGAAATGGCTACACCTTC.